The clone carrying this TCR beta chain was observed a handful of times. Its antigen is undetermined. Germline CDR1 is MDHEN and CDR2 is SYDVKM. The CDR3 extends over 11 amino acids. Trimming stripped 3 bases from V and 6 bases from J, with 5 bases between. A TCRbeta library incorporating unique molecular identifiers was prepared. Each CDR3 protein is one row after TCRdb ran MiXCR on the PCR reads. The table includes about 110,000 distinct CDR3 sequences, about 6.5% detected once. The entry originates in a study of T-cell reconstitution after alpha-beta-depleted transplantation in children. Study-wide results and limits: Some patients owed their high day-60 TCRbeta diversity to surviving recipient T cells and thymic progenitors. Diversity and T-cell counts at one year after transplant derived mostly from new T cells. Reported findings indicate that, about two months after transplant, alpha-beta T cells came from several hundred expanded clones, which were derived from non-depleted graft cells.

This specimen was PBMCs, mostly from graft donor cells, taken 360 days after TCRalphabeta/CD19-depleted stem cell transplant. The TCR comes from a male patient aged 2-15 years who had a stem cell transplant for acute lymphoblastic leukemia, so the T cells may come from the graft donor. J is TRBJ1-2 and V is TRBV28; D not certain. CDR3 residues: CASSFRDGYTF. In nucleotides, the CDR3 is TGTGCCAGCAGTTTTCGGGATGGCTACACCTTC.